A selection of T cell receptor beta chains follows, all from one sample in a study of blood T cell repertoires in COVID-19. Method: immunoSEQ multiplex PCR; TCRdb's copy keeps in-frame clones and lacks some. The table lists about 150,000 clones, around 85% of them singletons. Specimen: peripheral blood. The source is a man older than 75 with COVID-19, enrolled during active disease. Both conserved end residues are part of each CDR3. A D gene is named only where the DNA matches it firmly. Not all rows give a size; the values are once, few, many and, for expanded clones, a class.

length	J	D	V	size	CDR3	DNA
14	TRBJ1-2	TRBD1	TRBV7-2	NA	CASSYTGGPYGYTF	TGTGCCAGCAGCTATACAGGGGGGCCCTATGGCTACACCTTC
14	TRBJ2-5	NA	TRBV5-4	NA	CASSLGTRRSTQYF	TGTGCCAGCAGCTTGGGTACCCGGAGATCGACCCAGTACTTC
18	TRBJ1-1	TRBD1	TRBV15	few	CATSRDPLRQGLGTEAFF	TGTGCCACCAGCAGAGATCCCTTGAGACAGGGTTTGGGAACTGAAGCTTTCTTT
15	TRBJ2-2	NA	TRBV10-1	NA	CASSVGSANTGELFF	TGCGCCAGCAGTGTGGGGAGCGCGAACACCGGGGAGCTGTTTTTT
15	TRBJ1-3	NA	TRBV18	NA	CASSPRGPGGNTIYF	TGTGCCAGCTCACCACGCGGCCCGGGTGGAAACACCATATATTTT
15	TRBJ2-1	TRBD2	TRBV18	NA	CASSPLAGAYNEQFF	TGTGCCAGCTCACCACTAGCGGGGGCCTACAATGAGCAGTTCTTC
16	TRBJ2-7	TRBD1	TRBV5-6	NA	CASSLGGGTGGLEQYF	TGTGCCAGCAGCTTGGGTGGCGGGACAGGGGGCCTCGAGCAGTACTTC
17	TRBJ2-2	TRBD1	TRBV10-3	few	CAISANSGQGYSGELFF	TGTGCCATCAGTGCCAACTCCGGACAGGGCTATTCCGGGGAGCTGTTTTTT
16	TRBJ2-7	NA	TRBV7-8	NA	CASSSKEGADSYEQYF	TGTGCCAGCAGCTCCAAGGAGGGGGCCGACTCCTACGAGCAGTACTTC
15	TRBJ1-2	NA	TRBV4-2	NA	CASSQEARYFYGYTF	TGTGCCAGCAGCCAAGAAGCCCGGTACTTCTATGGCTACACCTTC
15	TRBJ2-1	TRBD2	TRBV11-2	NA	CASSLRGGSYNEQFF	TGTGCCAGCAGCTTGCGGGGGGGTTCTTACAATGAGCAGTTCTTC
16	TRBJ1-3	NA	TRBV11-2	NA	CASASRVTNSGNTIYF	TGTGCCAGCGCTTCCCGGGTCACTAACTCTGGAAACACCATATATTTT
15	TRBJ1-2	TRBD1	TRBV18	NA	CASSPQGAANYGYTF	TGTGCCAGCTCACCTCAGGGGGCGGCCAACTATGGCTACACCTTC
14	TRBJ1-2	NA	TRBV2	few	CASSEAAGRGGYTF	TGTGCCAGCAGTGAAGCCGCAGGGAGGGGTGGCTACACCTTC
13	TRBJ1-1	NA	TRBV18	NA	CASSRISVTEAFF	TGTGCCAGCTCACGAATCAGTGTCACTGAAGCTTTCTTT
15	TRBJ1-2	TRBD1	TRBV6-5	NA	CASSTSGTGAYGYTF	TGTGCCAGCAGTACATCCGGGACAGGGGCGTATGGCTACACCTTC
14	TRBJ1-1	TRBD1	TRBV7-3	NA	CASSPQGRNTEAFF	TGTGCCAGCAGCCCACAGGGGAGGAACACTGAAGCTTTCTTT
14	TRBJ1-1	NA	TRBV4-1	NA	CASSQDPTGGEAFF	TGCGCCAGCAGCCAAGATCCGACAGGAGGAGAAGCTTTCTTT
15	TRBJ2-1	TRBD1	TRBV2	NA	CASSAGRGSYNEQFF	TGTGCCAGCAGTGCCGGCAGGGGGTCCTACAATGAGCAGTTCTTC
17	TRBJ2-7	TRBD1	TRBV2	once	CASSEQPPGQTAYEQYF	TGTGCCAGCAGTGAACAACCTCCGGGACAGACAGCTTACGAGCAGTACTTC
12	TRBJ1-4	TRBD1	TRBV3-1/TRBV3-2	NA	CATQDRAKKLFF	TGTGCCACCCAGGACAGGGCGAAAAAACTGTTTTTT
11	TRBJ2-1	NA	TRBV7-2	few	CASRRSSEQFF	TGTGCCAGCAGGCGTAGCAGTGAGCAGTTCTTC
14	TRBJ1-1	TRBD1	TRBV5-1	NA	CASSSTGGNTEAFF	TGCGCCAGCAGCTCCACAGGGGGCAACACTGAAGCTTTCTTT
16	TRBJ1-1	NA	TRBV7-3	NA	CASSLYVQGPGTEAFF	TGTGCCAGCAGCTTATATGTCCAGGGGCCTGGCACTGAAGCTTTCTTT
14	TRBJ1-5	NA	TRBV21-1	NA	CASSIGTGSQPQHF	TGTGCCAGCAGCATCGGGACAGGGAGTCAGCCCCAGCATTTT
15	TRBJ2-2	NA	TRBV7-6	NA	CASSLAPQGTGELFF	TGTGCCAGCAGCTTAGCGCCACAGGGAACCGGGGAGCTGTTTTTT
17	TRBJ2-3	NA	TRBV5-4	NA	CASSLVVGGASTDTQYF	TGTGCCAGCAGCTTGGTTGTCGGCGGGGCTAGCACAGATACGCAGTATTTT
13	TRBJ2-7	NA	TRBV6-2/TRBV6-3	medium-sized	CASSYNRVGEQYF	TGTGCCAGCAGTTACAACAGGGTCGGGGAGCAGTACTTC
16	TRBJ2-2	TRBD1	TRBV27	NA	CASSQDRGDNTGELFF	TGTGCCAGCAGTCAGGACAGGGGCGATAACACCGGGGAGCTGTTTTTT
17	TRBJ2-1	TRBD2	TRBV5-1	NA	CASSLRLAGGLNNEQFF	TGCGCCAGCAGCTTGAGGCTAGCGGGGGGCCTCAACAATGAGCAGTTCTTC
16	TRBJ1-1	NA	TRBV18	NA	CASSTLAAGGNTEAFF	TGTGCCAGCTCAACCTTAGCGGCTGGGGGAAACACTGAAGCTTTCTTT
15	TRBJ2-2	NA	TRBV5-1	NA	CASSSTRWNTGELFF	TGCGCCAGCAGTTCGACACGATGGAACACCGGGGAGCTGTTTTTT
12	TRBJ2-7	NA	TRBV6-6	NA	CASSSQGYEQYF	TGTGCCAGCAGTTCTCAGGGGTACGAGCAGTACTTC
15	TRBJ2-4	TRBD2	TRBV10-2	once	CASSESSGGGNIQYF	TGCGCCAGCAGTGAGTCGTCGGGGGGAGGAAACATTCAGTACTTC
16	TRBJ1-1	NA	TRBV21-1	NA	CASSKDARGMNTEAFF	TGTGCCAGCAGCAAAGATGCCAGGGGAATGAACACTGAAGCTTTCTTT
14	TRBJ1-2	NA	TRBV7-2	NA	CASSSRHLTDGYTF	TGTGCCAGCAGCTCCCGACATCTGACGGATGGCTACACCTTC
13	TRBJ2-1	TRBD2	TRBV11-3	once	CASSPSEERGLFF	TGTGCCAGCAGCCCCAGTGAGGAGCGGGGGTTGTTCTTC
11	TRBJ2-3	NA	TRBV6-6	NA	CASSYLDTQYF	TGTGCCAGCAGTTATCTAGATACGCAGTATTTT
13	TRBJ2-3	NA	TRBV2	few	CASSEAFTDTQYF	TGTGCCAGCAGTGAGGCTTTCACAGATACGCAGTATTTT
13	TRBJ1-1	NA	TRBV18	NA	CASSRTVWTEAFF	TGTGCCAGCTCACGGACAGTATGGACTGAAGCTTTCTTT
12	TRBJ1-2	TRBD1	TRBV29-1	once	CSVVTGLNGYTF	TGCAGCGTAGTGACAGGGTTAAATGGCTACACCTTC
18	TRBJ2-4	TRBD1	TRBV2	NA	CASSAGQGIGVTKNIQYF	TGTGCCAGCAGTGCGGGACAGGGGATCGGGGTTACCAAAAACATTCAGTACTTC
13	TRBJ1-2	NA	TRBV7-2	NA	CASSSQVGTPSTF	TGTGCCAGCAGCTCCCAAGTTGGCACACCTTCGACCTTC
12	TRBJ1-2	NA	TRBV7-2	NA	CASSLDLGSGFF	TGTGCCAGCAGCTTAGATCTGGGATCGGGGTTCTTC
15	TRBJ2-3	TRBD2	TRBV7-9	NA	CASSLGTSVTDTQYF	TGTGCCAGCAGCTTAGGGACTAGCGTGACAGATACGCAGTATTTT
12	TRBJ2-2	NA	TRBV7-2	once	CASSLRDGELFF	TGTGCCAGTAGCCTAAGAGACGGGGAGCTGTTTTTT
14	TRBJ1-6	NA	TRBV28	NA	CASSTGGVRTPLHF	TGTGCCAGCAGCACTGGGGGGGTTCGGACACCCCTCCACTTT
17	TRBJ1-5	NA	TRBV18	NA	CASSPSGGETANQPQHF	TGTGCCAGCTCACCTTCTGGGGGCGAGACGGCCAATCAGCCCCAGCATTTT
15	TRBJ2-3	TRBD1	TRBV7-9	NA	CASSLDRGLLDTQYF	TGTGCCAGCAGCTTGGACAGGGGGCTTTTAGATACGCAGTATTTT
15	TRBJ2-3	TRBD1	TRBV15	NA	CATSRQGTGSDTQYF	TGTGCCACCAGCAGACAAGGGACAGGGTCAGATACGCAGTATTTT
15	TRBJ2-7	TRBD1	TRBV19	NA	CASSPLPGQAYEQYF	TGTGCCAGTAGTCCACTCCCTGGACAGGCCTACGAGCAGTACTTC
17	TRBJ1-2	TRBD1	TRBV5-1	NA	CASSRGDRDLANYGYTF	TGCGCCAGCAGCCGGGGGGACAGGGATTTGGCTAACTATGGCTACACCTTC
16	TRBJ2-5	NA	TRBV28	NA	CASRSLTALPQETQYF	TGTGCCAGCAGGAGCCTGACAGCTTTACCCCAGGAGACCCAGTACTTC